Listed here are 11 T cell receptor beta chains from one sample, sequenced in a study of cytomegalovirus exposure and HLA in healthy donors. The PCR contained 60 Vbeta and 13 Jbeta primers. This table comes from immunoSEQ multiplex PCR, and its TCRdb copy is limited to in-frame clones, with some not included. Its table records under 75,000 clones. The sequenced sample consisted of PBMCs. The receptors stem from a female donor in good health and CMV-seropositive.

V usage is TRBV30 and J usage is TRBJ1-2, with D unclear. CDR1 GTSNPN and CDR2 SVGIG come from the germline V gene (reference sequence). The CDR3 is made up of 11 amino acids. V was clipped by 0 bases and J by 4 bases, with 3 bases between them. CDR3 loop: CAWSVRYGYTF. DNA of the CDR3: TGTGCCTGGAGTGTCCGCTATGGCTACACCTTC.

The genes are TRBV27 and TRBJ2-5, with TRBD2 matching 11 bases. The last part of the DNA fits TRBJ2-7 better; the J call may be wrong. The CDR3 has 15 amino acids. Germline CDR1 reads MNHEY; CDR2 reads SMNVEV (reference sequence). The CDR3: CASRTGLAEIYEQYF. The CDR3 coding sequence is TGTGCCAGCAGAACGGGACTAGCGGAAATTTACGAGCAGTACTTC.

The chain employs TRBV30 and TRBJ2-7; tentative D call: TRBD2 (5 bases). There are 13 residues in the CDR3. Germline V lookup: CDR1 GTSNPN, CDR2 SVGIG (reference sequence). Trimming stripped 5 bases from V and 5 bases from J, with 16 bases between. The CDR3 region is CAWGRRTPDEQYF. The CDR3 nucleotides are TGTGCCTGGGGACGGAGGACTCCCGACGAGCAGTACTTC.

The chain links TRBV13 to TRBJ1-2; D remains unclear. The V gene's germline CDR1 is PRHDT and CDR2 FYEKMQ (reference sequence). The V gene lost 0 bases and the J gene lost 9 bases, with 8 bases spanning the gap. The CDR3 is 12 amino acids. CDR3 sequence reads: CASSLGRQRYTF. The CDR3 bases are TGTGCCAGCAGCTTAGGGCGGCAGCGCTACACCTTC.

V is TRBV18 and J is TRBJ2-2; 9 positions agree with TRBD1. Trimming cost V 6 bases and J 6 bases; bases outside gene matches: 14. This CDR3 contains 17 residues. Germline V lookup: CDR1 KGHSH, CDR2 LQKENI. The CDR3 is CASSRVPGQGSAGELFF. The CDR3 DNA sequence: TGTGCCAGCTCGCGGGTTCCGGGACAGGGAAGCGCCGGGGAGCTGTTTTTT.

CDR3: CASSLTSGSGNEQFF. The CDR3 DNA reads as TGTGCCAGCAGTTTAACTAGCGGGAGTGGAAATGAGCAGTTCTTC. V usage is TRBV27 and J usage is TRBJ2-1, with 11 bases aligning to TRBD2. There are 15 residues in the CDR3. With V trimmed by 2 bases and J by 7 bases, 4 bases remained unmatched. Germline V CDR1 and CDR2: MNHEY, SMNVEV (reference sequence).

V usage is TRBV6-1 and J usage is TRBJ1-1; the match to TRBD1 covers 7 bases. The germline V gene has CDR1 MNHNS and CDR2 SASEGT. V lost 8 bases, J lost 3 bases, and 9 bases stayed unmatched. This CDR3 contains 14 residues. CDR3: CASDRAGWDTEAFF. In DNA, the CDR3 is TGTGCCAGCGACAGGGCGGGTTGGGACACTGAAGCTTTCTTT.

The chain is built from TRBV6-1 and TRBJ2-7, with 11 nucleotides matching TRBD2. This CDR3 spans 16 amino acids. Trimming cost V 4 bases and J 0 bases; bases outside gene matches: 5. The germline V gene has CDR1 MNHNS and CDR2 SASEGT. CDR3 amino acids: CASSGRGLADSYEQYF. DNA for the CDR3: TGTGCCAGCAGTGGCCGGGGACTAGCGGACTCCTACGAGCAGTACTTC.

The chain combines TRBV4-2 with TRBJ2-7, with TRBD2 matching over 10 bases. V trimming: 3 bases; J trimming: 2 bases; junction bases outside the gene matches: 4. The CDR3 totals 15 residues. Germline values: CDR1 LGHNA, CDR2 YNFKEQ. For the CDR3, the DNA is TGTGCCAGCAGCCATGGGACTAGCGATGCCTACGAGCAGTACTTC. This translates into CASSHGTSDAYEQYF.

V gene TRBV6-5 combines with J gene TRBJ1-2, with 7 bases matching TRBD1. With V trimmed by 5 bases and J by 2 bases, 8 bases remained unmatched. Germline-derived CDR1 and CDR2 are MNHEY and SVGAGI. The CDR3 is made up of 15 amino acids. The CDR3 is CASSTRTGGNYGYTF. In DNA form, the CDR3 reads TGTGCCAGCAGTACCCGGACAGGTGGGAACTATGGCTACACCTTC.

The V and J genes are TRBV6-5 and TRBJ1-6; 10 bases fit TRBD1. CDR3 length equals 15 residues. Germline lookup yields CDR1 MNHEY and CDR2 SVGAGI. J lost 15 bases, V lost 5 bases, and 13 bases had no gene match. As DNA, the CDR3 is TGTGCCAGCAGTGGAGGGACAGGGGCTGCCTTCGGCCTCCACTTT. The encoded protein is CASSGGTGAAFGLHF.